These T cell receptor beta chains were read from a single sample in a study of graft-versus-host responses after intestinal transplantation. Using immunoSEQ multiplex PCR, the repertoire was profiled, and TCRdb retains in-frame clones only, with some absent. The sample includes 96,000 or so clones, about 94% of them seen just once. For these receptors, no antigen is known. The specimen was unstimulated CD4+ T cells sorted from spleen or lymph node cells, collected before intestinal transplant. The source is a human donor who received an intestinal transplant. Each CDR3 is given with its conserved first and last residue. Each record gives: J gene, clone size, V gene, D gene, CDR3 DNA, CDR3 protein. The D gene is left open where the match is weak. Size tells how often a clone was seen (once, few, many) or the class of an expanded clone, and some rows leave it out.

TRBJ2-7	NA	TRBV6-6	NA	TGTGCCAGCAGTTACTACGCGTTAATTAGGGGCGACGAGCAGTACTTC	CASSYYALIRGDEQYF
TRBJ2-7	NA	TRBV4-2	NA	TGTGCCAGCAGCCAAGGTCCGGGAGGGACAGGGAAGGAGGAGCAGTACTTC	CASSQGPGGTGKEEQYF
TRBJ1-5	NA	TRBV10-3	TRBD1	TGTGCCATCAGTGAGATAGGACAGGCGGACCAGCCCCAGCATTTT	CAISEIGQADQPQHF
TRBJ2-1	NA	TRBV28	TRBD1	TGTGCCAGCAGTCGGGCGGGGACAGGGCACAATGAGCAGTTCTTC	CASSRAGTGHNEQFF
TRBJ2-7	NA	TRBV2	NA	TGTGCCAGCAGACTCCGGGACACCATCTCCTACGAGCAGTACTTC	CASRLRDTISYEQYF
TRBJ1-1	NA	TRBV7-2	TRBD1	TGTGCCAGCAGCGTGACAGGGGGAGGGACTGAAGCTTTCTTT	CASSVTGGGTEAFF
TRBJ2-7	NA	TRBV6-6	TRBD2	TGTGCCAGCAGTCAGACTAGCGGGGGTTACGAGCAGTACTTC	CASSQTSGGYEQYF
TRBJ2-3	NA	TRBV18	TRBD2	TGTGCCAGCTCACCGCAGCGGGATCGCACAGATACGCAGTATTTT	CASSPQRDRTDTQYF
TRBJ2-7	NA	TRBV12-5	TRBD2	TGTGCTAGTGGTGGCGGAGAGCGGGGGGTTAGCTCCTACGAGCAGTACTTC	CASGGGERGVSSYEQYF
TRBJ1-4	once	TRBV6-6	NA	TGTGCCAGCAGTTACCGACAGATAACTAATGAAAAACTGTTTTTT	CASSYRQITNEKLFF
TRBJ1-2	NA	TRBV7-2	TRBD1	TGTGCCAGCAGCGCTTCACAGGGGTTCTACGGCTACACCTTC	CASSASQGFYGYTF
TRBJ2-3	NA	TRBV9	TRBD2	TGTGCCAGCAGCGTAGTACCGGGGGGGGCCGCAGATACGCAGTATTTT	CASSVVPGGAADTQYF
TRBJ1-2	NA	TRBV11-3	TRBD1	TGTGCCAGCAGCGATGACAGGGTCTATGGCTACACCTTC	CASSDDRVYGYTF
TRBJ2-3	NA	TRBV29-1	TRBD2	TGCAGCGTTGCCCGACTAGCGGGGGGGACAGATACGCAGTATTTT	CSVARLAGGTDTQYF
TRBJ2-1	NA	TRBV27	NA	TGTGCCAGCAGTTTTAGAAACAATGAGCAGTTCTTC	CASSFRNNEQFF
TRBJ2-3	NA	TRBV5-1	TRBD2	TGCGCCAGCAGCTTGGGAACATTAGCGGGAGGAAGCACAGATACGCAGTATTTT	CASSLGTLAGGSTDTQYF
TRBJ1-3	NA	TRBV10-3	NA	TGTGCCATATCACCGACAGTCGGAAACACCATATATTTT	CAISPTVGNTIYF
TRBJ2-7	NA	TRBV7-9	TRBD2	TGTGCCAGCAGCCCGACTAGCGGGAGCCTCGAGCAGTACTTC	CASSPTSGSLEQYF
TRBJ1-5	NA	TRBV6-1	NA	TGTGCCAGCAGTGAACAGGGTATTCAGCCCCAGCATTTT	CASSEQGIQPQHF
TRBJ2-5	once	TRBV5-4	TRBD1	TGTGCCAGCAGCTCCAACCCAGGGGGCGCCGAGACCCAGTACTTC	CASSSNPGGAETQYF
TRBJ1-2	NA	TRBV2	NA	TGTGCCAGCAGTGGACACCTCGGGAATGGCTACACCTTC	CASSGHLGNGYTF
TRBJ2-6	once	TRBV19	TRBD1	TGTGCCAGTAGTATTAAACAGGGGGGCATAAGTGGGGCCAACGTCCTGACTTTC	CASSIKQGGISGANVLTF
TRBJ1-1	NA	TRBV6-5	NA	TGTGCCAGCAGTTACTCGGTCGGCAGGCTGGCTTTCTTT	CASSYSVGRLAFF
TRBJ2-3	NA	TRBV11-2	NA	TGTGCCAGCAGCTTATCCGGGGGGCCCCTCACAGATACGCAGTATTTT	CASSLSGGPLTDTQYF
TRBJ2-5	NA	TRBV5-1	NA	TGCGCCAGCAGCTTGGGGGGGCTGGGCCAAGAGACCCAGTACTTC	CASSLGGLGQETQYF
TRBJ2-3	NA	TRBV5-1	NA	TGCGCCAGCAGCTTGGGAGCGGCTAGCACAGATACGCAGTATTTT	CASSLGAASTDTQYF
TRBJ2-7	NA	TRBV4-1	TRBD2	TGCGCCAGCAGCCGGCAACCGGGACTAGCGGGAAACGAGCAGTACTTC	CASSRQPGLAGNEQYF
TRBJ2-3	once	TRBV7-8	NA	TGTGCCAGCAGCTTAGATCACACAGATACGCAGTATTTT	CASSLDHTDTQYF
TRBJ2-5	NA	TRBV7-3	TRBD1	TGTGCCAGCAGCCCAGGACAGGGACACGAGACCCAGTACTTC	CASSPGQGHETQYF
TRBJ2-3	NA	TRBV6-5	NA	TGTGCCAGCAGATTTGGACAGAGCACAGATACGCAGTATTTT	CASRFGQSTDTQYF
TRBJ2-5	NA	TRBV7-3	TRBD2	TGTGCCAGCAGCCGTCCCAACGGGGGGGAGGGGACCCAGTACTTC	CASSRPNGGEGTQYF
TRBJ1-1	NA	TRBV7-9	TRBD1	TGTGCCAGCAGTATAGGGACAGGGCGAATGAACACTGAAGCTTTCTTT	CASSIGTGRMNTEAFF
TRBJ2-5	once	TRBV5-4	TRBD1	TGTGCCAGCAGCTTTGTAGGCAGGGGGTCGGGAGAGACCCAGTACTTC	CASSFVGRGSGETQYF
TRBJ2-2	NA	TRBV6-5	TRBD1	TGTGCCAGCAGTTACTCGACAGGGGGAACCGGGGAGCTGTTTTTT	CASSYSTGGTGELFF
TRBJ2-7	NA	TRBV9	NA	TGTGCCAGCAGCGCCGGGAGTTACGAGCAGTACTTC	CASSAGSYEQYF
TRBJ1-1	NA	TRBV6-1	NA	TGTGCCAATACCTACCGCGGGAGAGGGACTGAAGCTTTCTTT	CANTYRGRGTEAFF
TRBJ1-2	NA	TRBV6-5	NA	TGTGCCAGCAGGCCGAGACGGTCGGGAGGCTACACCTTC	CASRPRRSGGYTF
TRBJ1-1	NA	TRBV6-5	TRBD1	TGTGCCAGCAGTTATTCTACCCCCGGGACAGGGAGGAGAGCTTTCTTT	CASSYSTPGTGRRAFF
TRBJ1-2	once	TRBV7-9	NA	TGTGCCAGCAGCTTAGAGAACAGGGAGGGCTACACCTTC	CASSLENREGYTF
TRBJ2-7	NA	TRBV7-2	TRBD1	TGTGCCAGCAGCCACTCACCGGGGACAGGGACCTACGAGCAGTACTTC	CASSHSPGTGTYEQYF
TRBJ2-3	NA	TRBV5-1	NA	TGCGCCAGCAGCTTGATACAGACAATCACAGATACGCAGTATTTT	CASSLIQTITDTQYF
TRBJ2-7	NA	TRBV10-3	TRBD2	TGTGCCACAGGACTAGAAGTCTACGAGCAGTACTTC	CATGLEVYEQYF
TRBJ1-1	NA	TRBV9	NA	TGTGCCAGCAGCGTCTCCTCATCCCAGGGCACTGAAGCTTTCTTT	CASSVSSSQGTEAFF
TRBJ2-1	NA	TRBV4-2	NA	TGTGCCAGCAGCCCTCCCGACTACCGGGGCTACAATGAGCAGTTCTTC	CASSPPDYRGYNEQFF
TRBJ2-5	NA	TRBV5-1	TRBD2	TGCGCCAGCAGCCCGGGCGGTCGGGCGGGGGAAGAGACCCAGTACTTC	CASSPGGRAGEETQYF
TRBJ2-7	NA	TRBV28	NA	TGTGCCAGCATACCAGGGTATTCCTACGAGCAGTACTTC	CASIPGYSYEQYF
TRBJ1-3	NA	TRBV10-3	NA	TGTGCCATCAAAGAACACTCTGGAAACACCATATATTTT	CAIKEHSGNTIYF
TRBJ2-7	NA	TRBV6-6	TRBD1	TGTGCCAGCAGCCTCCGGACAGGGATGGGGGAGCAGTACTTC	CASSLRTGMGEQYF
TRBJ2-5	NA	TRBV6-5	NA	TGTGCCAGCACCCAGGGGTCAGAGACCCAGTACTTC	CASTQGSETQYF
TRBJ2-7	NA	TRBV7-2	TRBD1	TGTGCCAGCAGCTCGATGACAGGGACCTACGAGCAGTACTTC	CASSSMTGTYEQYF
TRBJ2-1	NA	TRBV5-1	TRBD2	TGCGCCAGCAGCTTGGGGGCGAGCGGGAACAATGAGCAGTTCTTC	CASSLGASGNNEQFF
TRBJ2-5	NA	TRBV15	TRBD2	TGTGCCACCAGCAGAGGGGCTAGCGGGAATTTTGTGGAGACCCAGTACTTC	CATSRGASGNFVETQYF
TRBJ2-5	NA	TRBV7-2	TRBD2	TGTGCCAGCAGCTTAGATCTAGCGGGGGGAACGAAGACCCAGTACTTC	CASSLDLAGGTKTQYF
TRBJ1-3	NA	TRBV7-2	NA	TGTGCCAGCAGCTTGCCCCCTCTATACACCATATATTTT	CASSLPPLYTIYF
TRBJ1-2	once	TRBV27	NA	TGTGCCAGCAGTTTAGCCCAAGGGGGTTTCTATGGCTACACCTTC	CASSLAQGGFYGYTF